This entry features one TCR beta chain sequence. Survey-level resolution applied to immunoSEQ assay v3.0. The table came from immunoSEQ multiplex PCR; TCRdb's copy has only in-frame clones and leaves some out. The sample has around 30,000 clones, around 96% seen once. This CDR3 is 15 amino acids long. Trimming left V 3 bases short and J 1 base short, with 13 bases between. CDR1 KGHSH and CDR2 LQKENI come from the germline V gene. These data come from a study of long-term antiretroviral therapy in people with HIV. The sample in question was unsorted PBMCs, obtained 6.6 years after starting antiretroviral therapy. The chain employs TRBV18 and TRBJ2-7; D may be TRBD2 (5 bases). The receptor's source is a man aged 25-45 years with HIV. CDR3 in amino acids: CASSPQPGDSYEQYF. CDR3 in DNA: TGTGCCAGCTCACCGCAGCCCGGGGATTCCTACGAGCAGTACTTC.